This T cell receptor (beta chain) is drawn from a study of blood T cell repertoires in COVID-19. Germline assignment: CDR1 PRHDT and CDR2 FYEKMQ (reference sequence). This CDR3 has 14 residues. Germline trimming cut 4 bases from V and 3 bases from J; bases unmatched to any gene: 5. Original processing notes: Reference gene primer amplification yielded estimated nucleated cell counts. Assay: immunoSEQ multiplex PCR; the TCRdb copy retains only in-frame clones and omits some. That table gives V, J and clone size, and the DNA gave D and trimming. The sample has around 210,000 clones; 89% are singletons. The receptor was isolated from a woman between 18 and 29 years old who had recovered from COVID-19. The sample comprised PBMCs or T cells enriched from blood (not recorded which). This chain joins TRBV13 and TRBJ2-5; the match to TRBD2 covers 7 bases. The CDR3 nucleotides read TGTGCCAGCAGCTCAAGGAGCGGGAAAGAGACCCAGTACTTC. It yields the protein CASSSRSGKETQYF.